This TCR beta chain stems from a study of blood T cell repertoires in COVID-19. Study at large: In each case, the material was cDNA or gDNA derived from T cells, B-cell-depleted T cells, or PBMCs.

Original processing notes: Amplification of reference gene primers provided the estimated nucleated cell counts. TCRdb keeps only in-frame clones here, not all; method: immunoSEQ multiplex PCR. Clone size and V and J calls were adopted from that table, with D and trimming inferred from the DNA. This table holds nearly 55,000 clones, 86% found once. The CDR3 is 14 residues long. The V gene's germline CDR1 is SGHTA and CDR2 FQGNSA. The ends lost 5 bases at V and 5 bases at J; junction bases unmatched: 6. Only a few counts were recorded for this clone. This chain connects TRBV7-2 to TRBJ2-7, with 10 bases lining up with TRBD2. The clonotype originates from a man in his sixties or seventies with active COVID-19. Sequenced: peripheral blood. The CDR3: CASSQLAGLDEQYF. CDR3 coding DNA: TGTGCCAGCAGCCAACTAGCGGGGCTTGACGAGCAGTACTTC.